This TCR beta chain appears in the sequencing data of a study of blood T cells in healthy people across ages. Notes on this clonotype: Its cognate antigen is unknown.

For the second PCR, which ran for roughly 6 to 12 cycles, a sample-barcoded 5' primer and a J-beta primer mix were used. Tags on each cDNA molecule came from a template-switch adaptor with 12 random nucleotides. TCRdb recomputed calls from the 5' RACE reads with MiXCR, one row per CDR3 protein. The sample lists hundreds of thousands of distinct CDR3 sequences, about 24% seen once, with roughly 9% in the top ten. Study-wide results and caveats: Possibly, changes in expanded clonotypes were confounded because donor CMV status was unknown.

These sequences were also reported in another study, on T cells of mothers and their children. Per that study: Mothers yielded over 8 million CDR3 reads, children about 3.1 million each. Normalized overlap was always slightly, never significantly, higher in related than unrelated mother-child pairs.

This TCR derives from a boy between 10 and 17 years old in good health. Material for sequencing was blood.

The CDR3 nucleotides read TGCGCCAGCAGCTCGAACCGGGACAGGGGAGGCCTCTCCTACGAGCAGTACTTC. It codes for CASSSNRDRGGLSYEQYF. The V and J genes are TRBV5-1 and TRBJ2-5; 10 bases are a match to TRBD1. TRBJ2-7 explains the end of the DNA better; the J call may be wrong. This CDR3 spans 18 amino acids. CDR1 is SGHRS and CDR2 is YFSETQ in the germline V gene.